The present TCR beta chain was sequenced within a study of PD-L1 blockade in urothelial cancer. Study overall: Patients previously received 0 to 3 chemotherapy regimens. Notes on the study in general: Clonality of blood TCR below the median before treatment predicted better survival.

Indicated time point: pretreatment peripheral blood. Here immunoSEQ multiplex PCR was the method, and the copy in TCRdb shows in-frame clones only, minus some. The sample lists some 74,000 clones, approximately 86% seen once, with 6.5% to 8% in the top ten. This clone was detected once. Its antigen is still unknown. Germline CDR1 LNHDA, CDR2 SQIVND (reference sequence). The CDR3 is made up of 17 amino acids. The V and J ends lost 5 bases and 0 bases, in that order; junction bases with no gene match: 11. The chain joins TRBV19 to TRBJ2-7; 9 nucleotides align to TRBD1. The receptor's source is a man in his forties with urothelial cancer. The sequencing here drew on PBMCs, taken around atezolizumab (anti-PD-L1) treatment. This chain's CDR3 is CASSASWGTGYSYEQYF. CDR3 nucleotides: TGTGCCAGTAGTGCTTCATGGGGGACAGGGTACTCCTACGAGCAGTACTTC.